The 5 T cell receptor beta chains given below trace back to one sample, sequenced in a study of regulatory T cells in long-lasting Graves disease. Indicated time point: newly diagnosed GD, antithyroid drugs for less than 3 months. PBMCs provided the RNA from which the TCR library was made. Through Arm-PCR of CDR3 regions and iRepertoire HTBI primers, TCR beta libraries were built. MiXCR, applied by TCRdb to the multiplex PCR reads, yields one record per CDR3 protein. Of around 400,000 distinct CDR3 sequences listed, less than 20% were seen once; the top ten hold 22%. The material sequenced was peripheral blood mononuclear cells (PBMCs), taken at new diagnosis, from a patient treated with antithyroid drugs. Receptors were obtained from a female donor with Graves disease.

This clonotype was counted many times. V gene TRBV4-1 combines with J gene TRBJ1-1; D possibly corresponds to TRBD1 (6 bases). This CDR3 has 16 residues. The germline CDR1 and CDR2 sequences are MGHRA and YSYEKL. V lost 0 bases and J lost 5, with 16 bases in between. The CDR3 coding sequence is TGCGCCAGCAGCCAAGATATCGGGGGGCTCTGGACTGAAGCTTTCTTT. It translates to CASSQDIGGLWTEAFF.

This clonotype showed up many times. The CDR3 reads CSARERTGYNTEAFF. The CDR3 DNA reads TGCAGTGCTAGAGAGCGGACAGGATACAACACTGAAGCTTTCTTT. The chain couples TRBV20-1 to TRBJ1-1; 7 nucleotides match TRBD1. V was clipped by 0 bases and J by 2 bases; unmatched bases: 6. Germline-derived CDR1 and CDR2 are DFQATT and SNEGSKA (reference sequence). The CDR3 runs to 15 residues.

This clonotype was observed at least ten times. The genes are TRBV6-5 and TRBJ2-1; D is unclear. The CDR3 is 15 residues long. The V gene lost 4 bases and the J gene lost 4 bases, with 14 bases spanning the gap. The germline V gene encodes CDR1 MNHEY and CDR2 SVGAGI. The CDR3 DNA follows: TGTGCCAGCAGTTTAACGAAGTCGGTATACAATGAGCAGTTCTTC. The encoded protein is CASSLTKSVYNEQFF.

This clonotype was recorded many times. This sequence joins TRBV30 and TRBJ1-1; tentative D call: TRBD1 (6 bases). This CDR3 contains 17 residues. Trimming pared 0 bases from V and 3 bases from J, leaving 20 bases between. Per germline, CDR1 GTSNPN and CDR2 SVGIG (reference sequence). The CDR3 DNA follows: TGTGCCTGGAGTGTAGGGCAGGGGAGCCGTGGCGACACTGAAGCTTTCTTT. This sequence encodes CAWSVGQGSRGDTEAFF.

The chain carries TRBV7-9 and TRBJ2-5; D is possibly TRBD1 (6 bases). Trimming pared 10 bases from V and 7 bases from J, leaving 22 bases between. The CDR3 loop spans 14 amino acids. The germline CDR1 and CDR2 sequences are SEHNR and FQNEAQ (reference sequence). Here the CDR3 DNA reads TGTGCCACCAGTGACCCCCAGGGGACCGGGACCCAGTACTTC. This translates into CATSDPQGTGTQYF.